Listed below are T cell receptor beta chains from one sample, sequenced in a study of blood T cell repertoires in COVID-19. Assay: immunoSEQ multiplex PCR; the TCRdb copy retains only in-frame clones and omits some. The sample includes 200,000 to 250,000 clones, about 81% seen only once; the top ten take about 5.6%. Specimen: peripheral blood. These receptors all come from an older woman with COVID-19, enrolled during active disease. CDR3s include the opening cysteine and the closing phenylalanine or tryptophan. A D gene is named only where the DNA matches it firmly. The size of a clone is reported for some rows only, either as once, few or many, or as a class for expanded clones.

. | TRBJ2-3 | TRBV5-1 | . | TGCGCCAGCAGCTTGGATCGGGCAGATACGCAGTATTTT | CASSLDRADTQYF
. | TRBJ1-5 | TRBV6-2/TRBV6-3 | . | TGTGCCAGCAGTTACTCCGGATCTTCAGGGTTGGATTTTCTTCATCAGCCCCAGCATTTT | CASSYSGSSGLDFLHQPQHF
TRBD1 | TRBJ1-2 | TRBV28 | . | TGTGCCAGCAGTTTTCTTGGACAGGCCCTCTATGGCTACACCTTC | CASSFLGQALYGYTF
TRBD2 | TRBJ2-2 | TRBV19 | . | TGTGCCAGTAGTATAACTAGCGGGAGTCGGCCCGGGGAGCTGTTTTTT | CASSITSGSRPGELFF
. | TRBJ1-2 | TRBV12-3/TRBV12-4 | once | TGTGCCAGCAGCTCAGATCCCTATGGCTACACCTTC | CASSSDPYGYTF
TRBD2 | TRBJ2-3 | TRBV12-3/TRBV12-4 | many | TGTGCCAGCGGGGCTAGCGGTTCAGATACGCAGTATTTT | CASGASGSDTQYF
TRBD2 | TRBJ2-1 | TRBV19 | . | TGTGCCAGTAGTAGAACTAGCGGAACCTACAATGAGCAGTTCTTC | CASSRTSGTYNEQFF
TRBD2 | TRBJ2-5 | TRBV7-2 | . | TGTGCCAGCAGCTATTCTAGCGGGAGTACGCAAGAGACCCAGTACTTC | CASSYSSGSTQETQYF
TRBD1 | TRBJ1-1 | TRBV30 | . | TGTGCCTGGAAAACAGGGGACACTGAAGCTTTCTTT | CAWKTGDTEAFF
. | TRBJ1-2 | TRBV28 | few | TGTGCCAGCAGCTTAGGGGGGTACTATGGCTACACCTTC | CASSLGGYYGYTF
. | TRBJ2-1 | TRBV7-2 | . | TGTGCCAGCAGCTCCTCTAGGAGGCCCAGAAGGGTCAATGAGCAGTTCTTC | CASSSSRRPRRVNEQFF
. | TRBJ2-2 | TRBV2 | . | TGTGCCAGCAGGATGGGGCCCTCCACCGGGGAGCTGTTTTTT | CASRMGPSTGELFF
TRBD2 | TRBJ2-7 | TRBV7-3 | . | TGTGCCAGCAGTTCAGCGGGACCCCCCTACGAGCAGTACTTC | CASSSAGPPYEQYF
TRBD2 | TRBJ2-7 | TRBV7-2 | . | TGTGCCAGCAGCTTAGCTAGACTAGCGGAGGGGTACGAGCAGTACTTC | CASSLARLAEGYEQYF
. | TRBJ2-7 | TRBV5-6 | . | TGTGCCAGCAGCCCCCGGTGGGTGCGGGACGAGCAGTACTTC | CASSPRWVRDEQYF
. | TRBJ2-3 | TRBV5-1 | once | TGCGCCAGCAGCTTTGAACAGTTCACAGATACGCAGTATTTT | CASSFEQFTDTQYF
. | TRBJ1-2 | TRBV6-5 | . | TGTGCCAGCAGTTACTCGTCTCACTATGGCTACACCTTC | CASSYSSHYGYTF
. | TRBJ1-1 | TRBV21-1 | . | TGTGCCAGCAGCCCCCGGCCGGGACAGATAATGAACACTGAAGCTTTCTTT | CASSPRPGQIMNTEAFF
TRBD1 | TRBJ2-1 | TRBV9 | . | TGTGCCAGCAGCGTAGCCCAGGGGGCAGATGAGCAGTTCTTC | CASSVAQGADEQFF
TRBD1 | TRBJ1-6 | TRBV9 | . | TGTGCCAGCAGCGATCGACAGGGGGGCAATTCACCCCTCCACTTT | CASSDRQGGNSPLHF
TRBD2 | TRBJ2-7 | TRBV5-4 | . | TGTGCCAGCAGCTTAGCGGGAAGCTCCTACGAGCAGTACTTC | CASSLAGSSYEQYF
. | TRBJ1-5 | TRBV4-3 | . | TGCGCCAGCAGCCAAGGGGCAGCACGAGCTCAGCCCCAGCATTTT | CASSQGAARAQPQHF
TRBD2 | TRBJ2-1 | TRBV30 | . | TGTGCCTGGAGCTTGGGACTAGGAGACGATGAGCAGTTCTTC | CAWSLGLGDDEQFF
. | TRBJ1-1 | TRBV11-3 | . | TGTGCCAGCAGCTCGGAGACGAACACTGAAGCTTTCTTT | CASSSETNTEAFF
. | TRBJ1-4 | TRBV27 | . | TGTGCCAGCAGTGGGTTGGGGGCAGGGGAAAAACTGTTTTTT | CASSGLGAGEKLFF
. | TRBJ2-7 | TRBV9 | . | TGTGCCAGCAGCGCAGGAAGCTCCTACGAGCAGTACTTC | CASSAGSSYEQYF
TRBD2 | TRBJ2-1 | TRBV3-1/TRBV3-2 | . | TGTGCCAGCAGACCCGGGACTAGCGGGAGGAATGAGCAGTTCTTC | CASRPGTSGRNEQFF
. | TRBJ1-1 | TRBV19 | . | TGTGCCAGTAGTATAAGGCAGGGCGTGAACACTGAAGCTTTCTTT | CASSIRQGVNTEAFF
TRBD2 | TRBJ2-1 | TRBV28 | . | TGTGCCAGCAGTCGGACTAGCGGGGGAAATGAGCAGTTCTTC | CASSRTSGGNEQFF